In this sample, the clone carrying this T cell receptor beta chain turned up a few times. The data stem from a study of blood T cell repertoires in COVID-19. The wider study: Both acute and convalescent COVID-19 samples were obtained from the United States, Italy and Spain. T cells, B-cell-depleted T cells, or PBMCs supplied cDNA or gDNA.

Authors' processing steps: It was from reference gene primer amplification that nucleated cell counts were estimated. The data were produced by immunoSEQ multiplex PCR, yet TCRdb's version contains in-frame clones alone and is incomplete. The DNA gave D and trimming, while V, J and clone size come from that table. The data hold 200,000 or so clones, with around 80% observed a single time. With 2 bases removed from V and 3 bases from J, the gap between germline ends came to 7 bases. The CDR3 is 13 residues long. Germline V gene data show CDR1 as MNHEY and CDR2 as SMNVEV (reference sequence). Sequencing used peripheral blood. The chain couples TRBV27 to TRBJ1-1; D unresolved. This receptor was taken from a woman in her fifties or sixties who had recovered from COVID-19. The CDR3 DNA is TGTGCCAGCAGTTTAAGACTCTACACTGAAGCTTTCTTT. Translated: CASSLRLYTEAFF.